The next 2 T cell receptor beta chains were all read from a single sample in a study of neurological immune-mediated disorders. TCRdb analysed the 5' RACE reads with MiXCR anew, one entry per CDR3 protein. This table has about 62,000 distinct CDR3 sequences, 4.5% to 5.5% appearing once. Sequencing was done on a sample of PBMCs. These receptor sequences come from a woman between 50 and 59 years old with multiple sclerosis.

This clonotype was detected many times. V is TRBV9 and J is TRBJ2-2; 7 bases map to TRBD2. The CDR3 loop spans 15 amino acids. Trimming cost V 2 bases and J 6 bases; bases outside gene matches: 7. Germline values: CDR1 SGDLS, CDR2 YYNGEE. CDR3 coding DNA: TGTGCCAGCAGCGTGGGGGGGATTAGCGCCGGGGAGCTGTTTTTT. This codes for CASSVGGISAGELFF.

Many counts were recorded for this clonotype. The rearrangement uses TRBV9 and TRBJ2-1; 11 nucleotides line up with TRBD2. Germline CDR1 reads SGDLS; CDR2 reads YYNGEE. With 7 bases clipped from V and 2 bases from J, the junction kept 8 bases outside the gene matches. CDR3 length: 16 amino acids. In DNA form, the CDR3 reads TGTGCCAGCTCCCATAGCGGGGGGGCGACCTACAATGAGCAGTTCTTC. This sequence encodes CASSHSGGATYNEQFF. Full variable domain (missing parts from reference TRBV9 and TRBJ2-1): DSGVTQTPKHLITATGQRVTLRCSPRSGDLSVYWYQQSLDQGLQFLIQYYNGEERAKGNILERFSAQQFPDLHSELNLSSLELGDSALYFCASSHSGGATYNEQFFGPGTRLTVL.